This T cell receptor beta chain was found in a study of blood T cell repertoires in COVID-19. For the study at large: Nucleic acid was either cDNA or gDNA, and it came from T cells, B-cell-depleted T cells, or PBMCs.

Recruitment covered roughly 22 US areas and drew participants whose ages spanned about 18 to 90 years. Exposed volunteers were people who met a COVID-19 case within 2 weeks before study entry. Original data processing: Estimation of nucleated cell counts was performed using reference gene primer amplification. The data were produced by immunoSEQ multiplex PCR, yet TCRdb's version contains in-frame clones alone and is incomplete. That table furnishes V, J and clone size, whereas the DNA furnished D and trimming. The data show about 200,000 clones, roughly 89% seen once. The CDR3 sequence is 14 residues long. Trimming took 3 bases from V and 3 from J; bases not matched to a gene: 2. Germline V gene data show CDR1 as MGHRA and CDR2 as YSYEKL.

The V and J genes are TRBV4-1 and TRBJ2-7, with 10 bases identical to TRBD1. The sequenced sample consisted of PBMCs or T cells enriched from blood (not recorded which). This TCR was recovered from a woman in her twenties or thirties who had been exposed to COVID-19. This CDR3 reads CASSHRDRGYEQYF. CDR3 DNA: TGCGCCAGCAGCCACCGGGACAGGGGCTACGAGCAGTACTTC.